Given below is one T cell receptor (beta chain) in context. Its matching antigen is unknown. The J segment lost 4 bases and the V segment lost 6 bases, leaving 11 bases of the junction unmatched. CDR3 size: 15 residues. Per germline, CDR1 MNHEY and CDR2 SVGAGI. These data are taken from a study of shared clonotypes between healthy human individuals. Broader study findings: Among donors, clonotype sharing was expected to be affected by sequencing depth.

Unsorted material relied on approximately 100 million PBMCs as the source of genomic DNA. Deep was the level at which the assay was run. Unsorted PBMC replicate PCRs drew on roughly 280 ng DNA, representing tens of thousands of T cell genomes. This table comes from immunoSEQ multiplex PCR, and its TCRdb copy is limited to in-frame clones, with some not included. The table includes 90,000 to 100,000 clones, around 47% detected once. The source is a woman aged 40 to 50 in good health. Some clones in this sample may be carry-over from other donors' samples. The rearrangement uses TRBV6-5 and TRBJ2-7; the match to TRBD1 covers 8 bases. What was sequenced was PBMCs. The CDR3: CASSPAGRGPYEQYF. CDR3 coding DNA: TGTGCCAGCAGCCCCGCTGGCAGGGGGCCTTACGAGCAGTACTTC.